Below, one TCR beta chain is given with its context. Antigen: not known. This may be a read error, as it is one base from a much larger clone. Combining a sample-barcoded 5' primer with a J-beta primer mix, a second PCR ran for about 7 to 11 cycles. MiXCR, run by TCRdb on the 5' RACE reads, gives a single entry per CDR3 protein. The sample shows some 1.5 million distinct CDR3 sequences, approximately 30% of them seen only once. The CDR3 is made up of 13 amino acids. The trim removed 4 bases at V and 10 bases at J, leaving 7 bases unmatched. Germline-derived CDR1 and CDR2 are SEHNR and FQNEAQ (reference sequence). The sample originates from a study of blood T cells in healthy people across ages. Whole-study results and caveats: Age showed a roughly linear inverse relationship with TCR beta diversity per million T cells.

The origin of this receptor is a woman in her 30s in good health. The chain carries TRBV7-9 and TRBJ2-1; 7 nucleotides line up with TRBD2. Material for sequencing was blood. CDR3 nucleotides: TGTGCCAGCAGCTGGGGGGGGAGGAGCGAGCAGTTCTTC. Protein sequence: CASSWGGRSEQFF.